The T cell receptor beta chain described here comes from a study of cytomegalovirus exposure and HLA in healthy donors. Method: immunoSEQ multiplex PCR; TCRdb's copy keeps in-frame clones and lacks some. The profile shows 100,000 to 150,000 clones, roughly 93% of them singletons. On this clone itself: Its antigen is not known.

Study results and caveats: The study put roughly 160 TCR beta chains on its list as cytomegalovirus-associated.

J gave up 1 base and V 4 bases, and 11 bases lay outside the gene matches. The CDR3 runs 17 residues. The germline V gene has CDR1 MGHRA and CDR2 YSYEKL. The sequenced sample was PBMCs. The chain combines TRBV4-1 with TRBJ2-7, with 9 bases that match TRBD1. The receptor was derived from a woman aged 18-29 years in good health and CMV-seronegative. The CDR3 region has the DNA TGCGCCAGCAGCCTCAGGTGGGGACAGGGAGATTCCTACGAGCAGTACTTC. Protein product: CASSLRWGQGDSYEQYF.